The 3 T cell receptor beta chains in this list originate from one sample, sequenced in a study of CD8+ T cells in alopecia areata. Treatment defined: oral pan-JAK inhibitor, 5-10 mg twice daily. Once RNA had been extracted, it was reverse transcribed into cDNA to act as the sequencing template. Profiling relied on immunoSEQ multiplex PCR, and the TCRdb table lists in-frame clones only, not all of them. This table has around 270,000 clones, 58% appearing once. The sample in question was CD4+ T cells sorted from blood, obtained at week 24, from a patient treated with tofacitinib. These receptors originate from a human donor with alopecia areata.

This chain joins TRBV9 and TRBJ2-7; D is possibly TRBD1 or TRBD2 (5 bases each). The CDR3 extends over 13 amino acids. The germline gives CDR1 SGDLS, CDR2 YYNGEE. The ends were cut back, 2 bases at V and 2 bases at J, with 8 bases in the middle. The DNA for the CDR3 is TGTGCCAGCAGCGTGGGGACCGCCTACGAGCAGTACTTC. Translating gives CASSVGTAYEQYF.

For the CDR3, the DNA is TGTGCCACCCCAAGGTCCCCGGGACAGGGAAGTGGCTACACCTTC. Protein: CATPRSPGQGSGYTF. V usage is TRBV28 and J usage is TRBJ1-2, with 9 bases identical to TRBD1. Trimming took 10 bases from V and 7 from J; bases not matched to a gene: 16. The CDR3 runs to 15 residues. Germline CDR1 and CDR2: MDHEN and SYDVKM.

The J gene is TRBJ2-2, the V gene TRBV7-9; D uncertain. The CDR3 has 15 amino acids. Germline CDR1 SEHNR, CDR2 FQNEAQ (reference sequence). Trimming stripped 2 bases from V and 3 bases from J, with 10 bases between. The DNA of the CDR3 is TGTGCCAGCAGCTTAACCACCCAGGACACCGGGGAGCTGTTTTTT. It specifies CASSLTTQDTGELFF.